The 29 T cell receptor beta chains below come from one sample, sequenced in a study of T cell responses to AZD1222 COVID-19 vaccine. Libraries were prepared by immunoSEQ multiplex PCR; TCRdb keeps only in-frame clonotypes and omits some of them. The sample lists roughly 100,000 clones, about nine tenths occurring once. Sequenced here: peripheral blood, sampled on day 0 of AZD1222 vaccination. All receptors come from an adult in good health.

The chain couples TRBV4-3 to TRBJ2-3, with TRBD2 identical over 7 bases. After removal of 4 bases from V and 2 bases from J, the junction contained 3 bases not matched to a gene. In germline, CDR1 is LGHNA, CDR2 YSLEER. The CDR3 covers 14 residues. CDR3 coding DNA: TGCGCCAGCAGCCCAAGCGGGGACACAGATACGCAGTATTTT. Its translation: CASSPSGDTDTQYF.

The genes are TRBV30 and TRBJ1-6; D remains ambiguous. There are 13 residues in the CDR3. The V end was cut by 4 bases, the J end by 4 bases, with 8 bases between. Per the germline V gene, CDR1 is GTSNPN and CDR2 is SVGIG (reference sequence). The chain's CDR3 is CAWNEGYNSPLHF. In DNA, the CDR3 is TGTGCCTGGAATGAGGGTTATAATTCACCCCTCCACTTT.

The rearrangement joins TRBV5-3 to TRBJ1-2; the D gene is possibly TRBD1 (6 bases). TRBV5-3 is identified as an open reading frame with a role that is uncertain. The germline V and J ends were trimmed by 8 bases and 2 bases, with 22 bases remaining between them. This CDR3 spans 16 amino acids. The CDR3 spells CASPKGEDGLNYGYTF. The CDR3 DNA is TGTGCCAGTCCTAAGGGGGAGGATGGATTAAACTATGGCTACACCTTC.

The rearrangement uses TRBV5-6 and TRBJ1-4; 9 bases map to TRBD1. V shed 3 bases, J shed 4 bases, and the junction held 7 bases outside the gene matches. Germline V gene lookup returns CDR1 SGHDT and CDR2 YYEEEE. CDR3 length: 16 residues. CDR3 DNA: TGTGCCAGCAGCTCCCTATCGACAGGGGGTAATGAAAAACTGTTTTTT. Its translation is CASSSLSTGGNEKLFF.

The gene calls are TRBV7-9 and TRBJ1-6, with D maybe TRBD1 (6 bases). V was clipped by 1 base and J by 9 bases, with 10 bases between them. Germline assignment: CDR1 SEHNR and CDR2 FQNEAQ (reference sequence). The CDR3 contains 14 residues. Written as DNA, the CDR3 is TGTGCCAGCAGCTTAGACAGGGCGGGTTCACCCCTCCACTTT. Its protein is CASSLDRAGSPLHF.

This chain links TRBV27 with TRBJ2-2, with TRBD1 matching 8 bases. Germline V lookup: CDR1 MNHEY, CDR2 SMNVEV (reference sequence). This CDR3 contains 16 residues. The J segment lost 4 bases and the V segment lost 3 bases, leaving 7 bases of the junction unmatched. The chain's CDR3 is CASSFQGAVATGELFF. The CDR3 nucleotides are TGTGCCAGCAGTTTCCAGGGGGCAGTGGCCACCGGGGAGCTGTTTTTT.

V usage is TRBV5-4 and J usage is TRBJ1-1; D unresolved. Trimming took off 0 bases at V and 2 bases at J, with 8 bases between the two ends. CDR3 size: 14 residues. Germline V gene lookup returns CDR1 SGHNT and CDR2 YYREEE (reference sequence). CDR3 loop: CASSLEPRNTEAFF. DNA for the CDR3: TGTGCCAGCAGCTTGGAGCCCAGAAACACTGAAGCTTTCTTT.

V gene TRBV18 combines with J gene TRBJ1-1; TRBD1 aligns across 10 bases. V lost 3 bases and J lost 4; bases outside the gene matches: 5. In germline, CDR1 is KGHSH, CDR2 LQKENI. This CDR3 is 15 amino acids long. For the CDR3, the DNA is TGTGCCAGCTCACCGGCCGGGACAGGGGCCACTGAAGCTTTCTTT. Its protein is CASSPAGTGATEAFF.

The chain employs TRBV14 and TRBJ2-7, with D unclear. Germline CDR1 reads SGHDN; CDR2 reads FVKESK. Between the trimmed V and J ends, which lost 0 bases and 4 bases, there was a span of 10 bases. The CDR3 is made up of 14 amino acids. DNA of the CDR3: TGTGCCAGCAGCCAAGAGTCAGGTCTTTACGAGCAGTACTTC. Residues: CASSQESGLYEQYF.

V and J are TRBV7-8 and TRBJ1-1; D is possibly TRBD1 (5 bases). Trimming stripped 8 bases from V and 0 bases from J, with 16 bases between. This CDR3 has 15 residues. The germline CDR1 and CDR2 sequences are SGHVS and FQNEAQ. The CDR3 here is CASGGSGIMNTEAFF. The CDR3 bases are TGTGCCAGCGGGGGGTCGGGGATCATGAACACTGAAGCTTTCTTT.

This rearrangement joins TRBV7-9 to TRBJ1-5; D remains ambiguous. Trimming left V 3 bases short and J 1 base short, with 1 base between. Germline CDR1 and CDR2: SEHNR and FQNEAQ (reference sequence). This CDR3 spans 12 amino acids. The DNA for the CDR3 is TGTGCCAGCAGCTTCAGCAATCAGCCCCAGCATTTT. It specifies CASSFSNQPQHF. Filled out from reference TRBV7-9 and TRBJ1-5, the complete variable domain reads DTGVSQNPRHKITKRGQNVTFRCDPISEHNRLYWYRQTLGQGPEFLTYFQNEAQLEKSRLLSDRFSAERPKGSFSTLEIQRTEQGDSAMYLCASSFSNQPQHFGDGTRLSIL.

The rearrangement links TRBV2 to TRBJ1-2; 10 nucleotides line up with TRBD1. Germline values: CDR1 SNHLY, CDR2 FYNNEI. There are 14 residues in the CDR3. V lost 4 bases to trimming and J lost 3 bases; unmatched junction nucleotides: 2. In DNA form, the CDR3 reads TGTGCCAGCAGTGGGGACAGGGGAGACTATGGCTACACCTTC. This sequence encodes CASSGDRGDYGYTF.

The genes are TRBV4-2 and TRBJ1-2; weak D call: TRBD1 (6 bases). Per the germline V gene, CDR1 is LGHNA and CDR2 is YNFKEQ. Trimming pared 4 bases from V and 8 bases from J, leaving 17 bases between. The CDR3 is made up of 14 amino acids. The CDR3 loop reads CASSPNRDQGGYTF. CDR3 nucleotides: TGTGCCAGCAGCCCCAACAGGGATCAGGGGGGCTACACCTTC.

This rearrangement joins TRBV5-1 to TRBJ1-3; 7 bases agree with TRBD1. CDR1 is SGHRS and CDR2 is YFSETQ in the germline V gene. The CDR3 runs 15 residues. The V and J ends lost 4 bases and 4 bases, in that order; junction bases with no gene match: 8. CDR3 DNA: TGCGCCAGCAGCACCTCCACAGGGGCCGGAAACACCATATATTTT. This translates into CASSTSTGAGNTIYF.

This chain connects TRBV7-2 to TRBJ2-7; D is possibly TRBD1 or TRBD2 (6 bases each). The V and J ends lost 1 base and 2 bases respectively, with 9 bases between them. Germline V gene sequence: CDR1 SGHTA, CDR2 FQGNSA. This CDR3 region has 14 residues. The CDR3 protein is CASSLGGDTYEQYF. For the CDR3, the DNA is TGTGCCAGCAGCTTAGGCGGGGACACCTACGAGCAGTACTTC.

The CDR3 loop is CASSLGTNNEQFF. The CDR3 region has the DNA TGTGCCAGCAGCTTAGGGACCAACAATGAGCAGTTCTTC. V is TRBV7-9 and J is TRBJ2-1; D is ambiguous. The germline V gene has CDR1 SEHNR and CDR2 FQNEAQ (reference sequence). The V gene lost 1 base and the J gene lost 5 bases, with 6 bases spanning the gap. The CDR3 covers 13 residues.

This clone has only a few counts. The rearrangement uses TRBV7-8 and TRBJ2-5, with 11 bases that match TRBD2. The CDR3 has 16 residues. CDR1 is SGHVS and CDR2 is FQNEAQ in the germline V gene. The ends lost 4 bases at V and 4 bases at J; junction bases unmatched: 8. The CDR3 region is CASSYIAGGLIETQYF. CDR3 nucleotides: TGTGCCAGCAGCTATATAGCGGGGGGGCTTATAGAGACCCAGTACTTC.

This chain connects TRBV30 to TRBJ1-6; 8 bases map to TRBD1. The CDR3 runs to 13 residues. V lost 5 bases and J lost 5; bases outside the gene matches: 2. CDR1 is GTSNPN, CDR2 SVGIG, per germline (reference sequence). CDR3: CAWGQGNNSPLHF. Written as DNA, the CDR3 is TGTGCCTGGGGACAGGGTAATAATTCACCCCTCCACTTT.

This chain uses TRBV19 with TRBJ2-1, with D possibly being TRBD1 (6 bases). The germline CDR1 and CDR2 sequences are LNHDA and SQIVND (reference sequence). Trimming removed 5 bases from V and 7 bases from J, with 15 bases in between. The CDR3 has 14 residues. The CDR3 sequence is CASSPRQQGNEQFF. The CDR3 DNA reads TGTGCCAGTAGTCCAAGACAGCAGGGGAATGAGCAGTTCTTC.

This chain connects TRBV28 to TRBJ2-2; the match to TRBD1 covers 7 bases. Trimming removed 8 bases from V and 2 bases from J; junction bases left unmatched: 8. The CDR3 covers 15 residues. CDR1 is MDHEN, CDR2 SYDVKM, per germline. CDR3 sequence reads: CASLTWTGNTGELFF. Here the CDR3 DNA reads TGTGCCAGCCTGACCTGGACAGGTAACACCGGGGAGCTGTTTTTT.

The chain has TRBV19 and TRBJ2-1; 7 bases are shared with TRBD1. This CDR3 comprises 17 residues. Germline V gene sequence: CDR1 LNHDA, CDR2 SQIVND (reference sequence). J lost 3 bases, V lost 1 base, and 9 bases had no gene match. The CDR3 loop reads CASSIGGTVAYYNEQFF. CDR3 DNA sequence: TGTGCCAGTAGTATAGGGGGGACAGTAGCTTACTACAATGAGCAGTTCTTC.

V gene TRBV7-9 combines with J gene TRBJ2-5, with 7 bases aligning to TRBD2. The length of the CDR3 is 14 residues. V lost 0 bases and J lost 3; bases outside the gene matches: 1. The V gene's germline CDR1 is SEHNR and CDR2 FQNEAQ (reference sequence). CDR3 in DNA: TGTGCCAGCAGCTTAGCCGGGACTAAAGAGACCCAGTACTTC. Translating it yields CASSLAGTKETQYF.

The chain couples TRBV28 to TRBJ2-1; TRBD2 agrees at 10 bases. Unmatched junction bases numbered 7, after V lost 5 bases and J lost 6 bases. Germline-derived CDR1 and CDR2 are MDHEN and SYDVKM. This CDR3 is 15 amino acids long. The CDR3 spells CASSTSSGGVNEQFF. Here the CDR3 DNA reads TGTGCCAGCAGTACGTCTAGCGGGGGAGTCAATGAGCAGTTCTTC.

The J gene is TRBJ1-2, the V gene TRBV4-3, with 8 positions matching TRBD1. The germline gives CDR1 LGHNA, CDR2 YSLEER. V shed 0 bases, J shed 8 bases, and the junction held 8 bases outside the gene matches. This CDR3 spans 15 amino acids. The CDR3: CASSQDQRDRRGYTF. CDR3 DNA: TGCGCCAGCAGCCAAGATCAACGGGACAGGAGAGGCTACACCTTC.

This chain connects TRBV3-1 (or the pseudogene TRBV3-2) to TRBJ2-1; D possibly corresponds to TRBD1 (5 bases). The CDR3 has 12 residues. V lost 4 bases to trimming and J lost 7 bases, with 8 bases between them. From germline, CDR1 is LGHDT and CDR2 YNNKEL (reference sequence). CDR3 in DNA: TGTGCCAGCAGCCGAACAGGTAATGAGCAGTTCTTC. Translation: CASSRTGNEQFF.

The chain uses TRBV2 and TRBJ2-7; D remains unclear. Germline lookup yields CDR1 SNHLY and CDR2 FYNNEI. Trimming took off 6 bases at V and 7 bases at J, with 16 bases between the two ends. The CDR3 has 13 residues. The CDR3 loop is CASRAPGNSEQYF. The CDR3, as DNA: TGTGCCAGCAGGGCCCCAGGTAATTCGGAGCAGTACTTC.

Points on this clone: One junction end does not reproduce the germline sequence, and a read error may be involved. The J gene is TRBJ1-4, the V gene TRBV10-3; the D is unclear. Germline CDR1 reads ENHRY; CDR2 reads SYGVKD. CDR3 size: 12 residues. The CDR3 is CAISETGRFWIF. CDR3 DNA sequence: TGTGCCATCAGTGAGACCGGACGATTTTGGATTTTT.

The rearrangement uses TRBV7-2 and TRBJ2-3; TRBD1 might be the D (5 bases). There are 14 residues in the CDR3. Germline CDR1 and CDR2: SGHTA and FQGNSA. Trimming stripped 5 bases from V and 2 bases from J, with 11 bases between. As DNA, the CDR3 is TGTGCCAGCAGCCCAGGGTCTCTCACAGATACGCAGTATTTT. The encoded protein is CASSPGSLTDTQYF. The full variable domain, its missing parts supplied by reference TRBV7-2 and TRBJ2-3, is GAGVSQSPSNKVTEKGKDVELRCDPISGHTALYWYRQSLGQGLEFLIYFQGNSAPDKSGLPSDRFSAERTGGSVSTLTIQRTQQEDSAVYLCASSPGSLTDTQYFGPGTRLTVL.

The chain recombines TRBV9 with TRBJ1-6; the match to TRBD1 covers 7 bases. V lost 0 bases and J lost 7; bases outside the gene matches: 7. The CDR3 is 16 residues long. The germline CDR1 and CDR2 sequences are SGDLS and YYNGEE. The CDR3 sequence is CASSVGVGTENSPLHF. In nucleotides, the CDR3 is TGTGCCAGCAGCGTAGGGGTCGGGACAGAAAATTCACCCCTCCACTTT.